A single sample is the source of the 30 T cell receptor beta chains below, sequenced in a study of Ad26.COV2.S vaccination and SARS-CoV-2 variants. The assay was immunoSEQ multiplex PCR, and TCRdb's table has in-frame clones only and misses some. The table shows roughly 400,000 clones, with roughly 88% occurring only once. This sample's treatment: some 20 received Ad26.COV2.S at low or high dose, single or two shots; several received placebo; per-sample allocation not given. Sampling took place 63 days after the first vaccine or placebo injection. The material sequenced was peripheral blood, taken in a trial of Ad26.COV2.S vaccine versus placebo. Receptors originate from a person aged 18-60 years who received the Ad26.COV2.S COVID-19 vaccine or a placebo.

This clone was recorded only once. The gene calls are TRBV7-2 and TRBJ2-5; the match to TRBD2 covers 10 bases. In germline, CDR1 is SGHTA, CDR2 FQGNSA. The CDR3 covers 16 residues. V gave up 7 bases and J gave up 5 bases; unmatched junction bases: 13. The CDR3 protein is CASTDGSGRAHETQYF. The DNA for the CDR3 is TGTGCCAGCACCGATGGGAGCGGGAGGGCCCATGAGACCCAGTACTTC.

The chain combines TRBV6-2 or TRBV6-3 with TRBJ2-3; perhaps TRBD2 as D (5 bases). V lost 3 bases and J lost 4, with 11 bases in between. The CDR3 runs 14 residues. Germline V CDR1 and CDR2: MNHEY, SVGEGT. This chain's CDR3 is CASSYGENADTQYF. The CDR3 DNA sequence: TGTGCCAGCAGTTATGGGGAGAACGCAGATACGCAGTATTTT.

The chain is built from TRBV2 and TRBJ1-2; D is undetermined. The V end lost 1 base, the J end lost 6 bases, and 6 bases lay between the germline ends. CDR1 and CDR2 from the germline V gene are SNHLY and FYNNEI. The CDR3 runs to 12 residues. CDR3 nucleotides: TGTGCCAGCAGTGAAGAGAGAGATGGCTACACCTTC. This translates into CASSEERDGYTF.

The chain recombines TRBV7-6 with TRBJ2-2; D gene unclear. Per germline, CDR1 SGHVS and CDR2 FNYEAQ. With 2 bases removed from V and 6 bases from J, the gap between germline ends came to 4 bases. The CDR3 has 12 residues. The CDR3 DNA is TGTGCCAGCAGCTTATATTCCGGGGAGCTGTTTTTT. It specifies CASSLYSGELFF.

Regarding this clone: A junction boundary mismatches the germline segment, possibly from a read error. The CDR3 bases are TGTGCCAGCAGCGACGTCCCTTTT. It encodes CASSDVPF. V usage is TRBV6-4 and J usage is TRBJ1-4; no reliable D call. This CDR3 has 8 amino acids. Germline V CDR1 and CDR2: MRHNA, SNTAGT.

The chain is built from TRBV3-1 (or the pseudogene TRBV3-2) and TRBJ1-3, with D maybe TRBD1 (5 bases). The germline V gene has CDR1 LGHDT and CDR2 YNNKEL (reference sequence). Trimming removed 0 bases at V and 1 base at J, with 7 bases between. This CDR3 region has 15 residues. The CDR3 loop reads CASSQEDTSGNTIYF. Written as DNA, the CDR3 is TGTGCCAGCAGCCAAGAGGACACGTCTGGAAACACCATATATTTT.

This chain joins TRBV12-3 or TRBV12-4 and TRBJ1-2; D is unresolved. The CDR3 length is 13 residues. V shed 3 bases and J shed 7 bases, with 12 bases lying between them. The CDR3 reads CASSLDAVFGYTF. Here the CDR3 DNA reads TGTGCCAGCAGTTTGGATGCAGTCTTTGGCTACACCTTC.

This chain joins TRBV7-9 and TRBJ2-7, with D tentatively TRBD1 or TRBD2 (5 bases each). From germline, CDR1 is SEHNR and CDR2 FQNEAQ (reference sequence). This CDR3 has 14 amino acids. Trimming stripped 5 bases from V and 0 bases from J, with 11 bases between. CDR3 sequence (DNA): TGTGCCAGCAGCCGGGACGGGATCTCCTACGAGCAGTACTTC. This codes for CASSRDGISYEQYF.

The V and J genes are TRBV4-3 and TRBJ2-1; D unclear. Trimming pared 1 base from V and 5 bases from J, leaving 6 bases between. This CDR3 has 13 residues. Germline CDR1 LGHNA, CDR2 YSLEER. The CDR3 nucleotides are TGCGCCAGCAGCCAAGGACCCCACAATGAGCAGTTCTTC. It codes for CASSQGPHNEQFF.

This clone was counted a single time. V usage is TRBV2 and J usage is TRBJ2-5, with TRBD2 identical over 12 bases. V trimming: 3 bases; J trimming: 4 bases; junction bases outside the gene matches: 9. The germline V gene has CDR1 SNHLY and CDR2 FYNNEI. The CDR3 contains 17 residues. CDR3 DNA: TGTGCCAGCAGTGACGGACTAGCGGGGAGAGGAGGAGAGACCCAGTACTTC. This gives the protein CASSDGLAGRGGETQYF.

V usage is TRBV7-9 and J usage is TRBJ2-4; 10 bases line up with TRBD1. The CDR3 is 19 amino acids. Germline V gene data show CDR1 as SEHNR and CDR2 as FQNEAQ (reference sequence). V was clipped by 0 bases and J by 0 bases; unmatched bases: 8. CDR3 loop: CASSLAGTGATKAKNIQYF. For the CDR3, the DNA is TGTGCCAGCAGCTTAGCTGGGACAGGGGCCACCAAAGCCAAAAACATTCAGTACTTC.

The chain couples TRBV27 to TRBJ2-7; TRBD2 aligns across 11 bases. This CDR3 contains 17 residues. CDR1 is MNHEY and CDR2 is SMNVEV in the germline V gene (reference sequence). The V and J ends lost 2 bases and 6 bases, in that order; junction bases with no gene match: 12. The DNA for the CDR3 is TGTGCCAGCAGTTTAGTTGGTAGCGGGAGGGGTCATTCCGAGCAGTACTTC. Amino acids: CASSLVGSGRGHSEQYF.

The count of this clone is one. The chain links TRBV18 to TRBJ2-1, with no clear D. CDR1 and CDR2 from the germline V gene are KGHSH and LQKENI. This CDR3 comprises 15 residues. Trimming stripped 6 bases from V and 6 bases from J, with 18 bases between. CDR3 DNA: TGTGCCAGCTCCCCAATGGGCCCTCCTCGCAATGAGCAGTTCTTC. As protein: CASSPMGPPRNEQFF.

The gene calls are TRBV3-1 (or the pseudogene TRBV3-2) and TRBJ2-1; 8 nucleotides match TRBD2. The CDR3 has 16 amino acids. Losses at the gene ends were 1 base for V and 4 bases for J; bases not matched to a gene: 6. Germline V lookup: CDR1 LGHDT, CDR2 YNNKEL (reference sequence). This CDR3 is CASSQAGGPPYNEQFF. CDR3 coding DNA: TGTGCCAGCAGCCAAGCGGGAGGGCCTCCTTACAATGAGCAGTTCTTC.

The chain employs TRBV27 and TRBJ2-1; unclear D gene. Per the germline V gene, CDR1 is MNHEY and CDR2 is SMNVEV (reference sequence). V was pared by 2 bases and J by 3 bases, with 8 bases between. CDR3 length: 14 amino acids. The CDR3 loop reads CASSLTELYNEQFF. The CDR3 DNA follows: TGTGCCAGCAGTTTAACGGAGCTCTACAATGAGCAGTTCTTC.

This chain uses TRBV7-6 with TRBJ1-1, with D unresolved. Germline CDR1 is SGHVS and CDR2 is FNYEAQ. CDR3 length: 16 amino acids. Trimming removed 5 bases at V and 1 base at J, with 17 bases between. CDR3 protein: CASSPQVGRENTEAFF. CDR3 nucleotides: TGTGCCAGCAGCCCCCAAGTGGGGAGGGAGAACACTGAAGCTTTCTTT.

CDR3 in amino acids: CASSPSTGYEKLFF. CDR3 coding DNA: TGTGCCAGCAGCCCATCGACAGGATATGAAAAACTGTTTTTT. This chain connects TRBV7-9 to TRBJ1-4; maybe TRBD1 (6 bases). Germline values: CDR1 SEHNR, CDR2 FQNEAQ (reference sequence). This CDR3 is built from 14 residues. Trimming pared 5 bases from V and 6 bases from J, leaving 13 bases between.

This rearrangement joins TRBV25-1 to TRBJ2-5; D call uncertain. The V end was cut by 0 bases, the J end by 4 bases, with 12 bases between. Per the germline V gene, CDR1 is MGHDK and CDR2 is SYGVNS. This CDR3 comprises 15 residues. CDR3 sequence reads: CASSEYERSGETQYF. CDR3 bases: TGTGCCAGCAGTGAATATGAAAGGTCGGGAGAGACCCAGTACTTC.

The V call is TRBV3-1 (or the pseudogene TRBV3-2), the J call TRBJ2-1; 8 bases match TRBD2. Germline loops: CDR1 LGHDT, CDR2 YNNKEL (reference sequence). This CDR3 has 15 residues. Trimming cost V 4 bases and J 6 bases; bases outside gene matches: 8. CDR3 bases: TGTGCCAGCAGCCGGTCCGGGACTAGGCTCAATGAGCAGTTCTTC. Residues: CASSRSGTRLNEQFF.

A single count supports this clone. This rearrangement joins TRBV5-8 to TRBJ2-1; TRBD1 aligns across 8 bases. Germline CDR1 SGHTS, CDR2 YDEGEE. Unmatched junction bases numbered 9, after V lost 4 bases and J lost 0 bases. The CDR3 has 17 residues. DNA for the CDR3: TGTGCCAGCAGCATTTCCCAGGGGGCCCTCTCCTACAATGAGCAGTTCTTC. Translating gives CASSISQGALSYNEQFF.

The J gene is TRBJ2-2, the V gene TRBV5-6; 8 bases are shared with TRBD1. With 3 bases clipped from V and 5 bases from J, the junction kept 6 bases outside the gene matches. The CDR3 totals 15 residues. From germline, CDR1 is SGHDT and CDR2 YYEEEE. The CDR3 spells CASSSQGARTGELFF. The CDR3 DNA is TGTGCCAGCAGCTCCCAGGGGGCGCGGACCGGGGAGCTGTTTTTT.

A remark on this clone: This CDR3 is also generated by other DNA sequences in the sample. The CDR3, as DNA: TGTGCCAGCAGCTTGGGACTAGCATGGGAGACCCAGTACTTC. It specifies CASSLGLAWETQYF. The chain carries TRBV7-9 and TRBJ2-5; 9 nucleotides agree with TRBD2. The germline CDR1 and CDR2 sequences are SEHNR and FQNEAQ (reference sequence). CDR3 size: 14 residues. V was pared by 3 bases and J by 5 bases, with 4 bases of the junction left unmatched.

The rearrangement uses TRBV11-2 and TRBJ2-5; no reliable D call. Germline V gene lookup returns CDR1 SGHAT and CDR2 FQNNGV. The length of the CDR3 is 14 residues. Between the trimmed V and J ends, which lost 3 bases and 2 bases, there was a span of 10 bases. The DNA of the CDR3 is TGTGCCAGCAGCTTTGGGTCGGCTCAAGAGACCCAGTACTTC. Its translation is CASSFGSAQETQYF.

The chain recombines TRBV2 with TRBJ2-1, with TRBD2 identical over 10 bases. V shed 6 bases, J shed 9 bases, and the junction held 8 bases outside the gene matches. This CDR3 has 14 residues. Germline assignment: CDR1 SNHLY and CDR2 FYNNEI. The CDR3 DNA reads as TGTGCCAGCAGGGCCGGGACTAGCGTTGGTGAGCAGTTCTTC. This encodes CASRAGTSVGEQFF.

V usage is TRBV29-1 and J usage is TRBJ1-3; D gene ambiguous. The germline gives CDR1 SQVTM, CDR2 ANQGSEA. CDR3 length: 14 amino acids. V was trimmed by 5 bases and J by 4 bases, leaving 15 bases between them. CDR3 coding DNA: TGCAGCGTTACCGTACAGTCCCCGGGAAACACCATATATTTT. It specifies CSVTVQSPGNTIYF.

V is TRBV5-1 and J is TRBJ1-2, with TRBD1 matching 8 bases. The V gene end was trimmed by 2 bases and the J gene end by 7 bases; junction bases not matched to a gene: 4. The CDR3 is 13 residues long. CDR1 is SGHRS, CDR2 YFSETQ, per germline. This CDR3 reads CASSFQGARGYTF. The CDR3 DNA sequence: TGCGCCAGCAGCTTCCAGGGGGCGCGTGGCTACACCTTC.

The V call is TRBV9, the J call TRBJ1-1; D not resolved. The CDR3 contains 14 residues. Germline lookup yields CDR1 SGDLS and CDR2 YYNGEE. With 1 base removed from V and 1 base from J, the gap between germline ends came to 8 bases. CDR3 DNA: TGTGCCAGCAGCGTACTGGTGGGGAACACTGAAGCTTTCTTT. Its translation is CASSVLVGNTEAFF.

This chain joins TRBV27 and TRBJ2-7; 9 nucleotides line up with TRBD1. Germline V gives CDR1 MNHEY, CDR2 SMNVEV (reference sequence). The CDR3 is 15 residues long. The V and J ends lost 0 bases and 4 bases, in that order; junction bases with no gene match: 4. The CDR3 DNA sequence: TGTGCCAGCAGTTTATCCGGGACAGGGATATACGAGCAGTACTTC. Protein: CASSLSGTGIYEQYF.

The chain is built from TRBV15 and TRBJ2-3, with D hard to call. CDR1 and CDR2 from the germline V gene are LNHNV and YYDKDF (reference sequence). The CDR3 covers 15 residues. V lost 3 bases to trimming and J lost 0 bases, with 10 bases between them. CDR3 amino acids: CATSRDGYSTDTQYF. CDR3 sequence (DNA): TGTGCCACCAGCAGGGACGGATACAGCACAGATACGCAGTATTTT.

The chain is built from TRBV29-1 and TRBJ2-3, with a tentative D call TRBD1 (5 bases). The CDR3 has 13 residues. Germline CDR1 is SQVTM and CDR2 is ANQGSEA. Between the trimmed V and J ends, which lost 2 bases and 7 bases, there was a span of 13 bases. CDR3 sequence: CSVEQGGENTQYF. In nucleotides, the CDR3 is TGCAGCGTTGAACAGGGCGGAGAGAATACGCAGTATTTT.